The 16 T cell receptor beta chains reported below all come from one sample, sequenced in a study of CD8 T cells in ankylosing spondylitis. TCRdb processed the 5' RACE reads anew with MiXCR; each CDR3 protein has one entry. The table shows about 92,000 distinct CDR3 sequences, with around 10% occurring only once. The sample was blood, either unsorted or a sorted T cell fraction (not recorded which). Receptors were obtained from a male donor with ankylosing spondylitis or in good health (not recorded which).

As to this clonotype: This may be a read error, as it is one base from a much larger clone. The V call is TRBV7-3, the J call TRBJ2-2, with a weak D call TRBD1 (5 bases). This CDR3 has 14 residues. Germline V gene lookup returns CDR1 SGHTA and CDR2 FQGTGA. This chain's CDR3 is CASSLSTGTRELFF. For the CDR3, the DNA is TGTGCCAGCAGCTTATCCACAGGCACCAGGGAGCTGTTTTTT.

This clonotype was seen many times. V usage is TRBV13 and J usage is TRBJ2-7; maybe TRBD2 (5 bases). This CDR3 has 12 amino acids. Germline V CDR1 and CDR2: PRHDT, FYEKMQ (reference sequence). Trimming pared 3 bases from V and 3 bases from J, leaving 6 bases between. The CDR3 region has the DNA TGTGCCAGCAGCTTCGGGGTCTACGAGCAGTACTTC. This sequence encodes CASSFGVYEQYF.

This clonotype was found many times. The chain combines TRBV7-6 with TRBJ2-1; 7 nucleotides agree with TRBD2. Germline loops: CDR1 SGHVS, CDR2 FNYEAQ. The CDR3 loop spans 14 amino acids. V dropped 6 bases and J dropped 5; count of bases not matched to a gene: 7. In DNA form, the CDR3 reads TGTGCCAGCAGTGGACTTGCGGGGGACAATGAGCAGTTCTTC. The encoded protein is CASSGLAGDNEQFF.

In this sample, this clonotype turned up many times. The chain employs TRBV12-3 or TRBV12-4 and TRBJ1-1, with unresolved D. V was trimmed by 3 bases and J by 3 bases, leaving 8 bases between them. The CDR3 covers 13 residues. CDR3 bases: TGTGCCAGCAGTTTGGTCAGAGACACTGAAGCTTTCTTT. Translating it yields CASSLVRDTEAFF.

This clonotype was detected many times. V gene TRBV6-5 combines with J gene TRBJ1-1, with TRBD1 as a possible D gene (6 bases). The CDR3 spans 14 residues. Germline assignment: CDR1 MNHEY and CDR2 SVGAGI. V shed 2 bases and J shed 6 bases, with 13 bases lying between them. CDR3 bases: TGTGCCAGCAGTTACACAGGGTTTCTCGCTGAAGCTTTCTTT. Translated, it gives CASSYTGFLAEAFF.

On this clonotype itself: An end of the junction differs from the germline gene, which may be a read error. This chain uses TRBV3-1 with TRBJ2-7, with D uncertain. The germline CDR1 and CDR2 sequences are LGHDT and YNNKEL (reference sequence). This CDR3 region has 16 residues. This CDR3 is CASSQAPPTSSCEQYF. The CDR3, as DNA: TGCGCCAGCAGCCAAGCGCCACCGACTTCTTCCTGCGAGCAGTACTTC.

This clonotype was seen ten or more times. The J gene is TRBJ2-7, the V gene TRBV2, with D unresolved. The V gene lost 4 bases and the J gene lost 3 bases, with 10 bases spanning the gap. The germline V gene encodes CDR1 SNHLY and CDR2 FYNNEI. This CDR3 is built from 13 residues. The CDR3 nucleotides are TGTGCCAGCAGTGGCCAGACTGACTACGAGCAGTACTTC. Translating gives CASSGQTDYEQYF.

This clonotype was observed a few times. The gene calls are TRBV9 and TRBJ1-6; 7 bases are shared with TRBD1. The CDR3 has 16 amino acids. With 3 bases clipped from V and 1 base from J, the junction kept 4 bases outside the gene matches. Germline CDR1 and CDR2: SGDLS and YYNGEE. The CDR3 DNA sequence: TGTGCCAGCAGCGACAGGGGTGAATCCTATAATTCACCCCTCCACTTT. Protein sequence: CASSDRGESYNSPLHF.

The table lists this clonotype with many counts. This chain connects TRBV27 to TRBJ2-3, with 13 bases aligning to TRBD2. V trimming: 4 bases; J trimming: 7 bases; junction bases outside the gene matches: 11. From germline, CDR1 is MNHEY and CDR2 SMNVEV (reference sequence). The CDR3 contains 17 residues. This chain's CDR3 is CASSSPKLAGGTNTQYF. CDR3 nucleotide sequence: TGTGCCAGCAGTTCCCCAAAACTAGCGGGGGGGACAAATACGCAGTATTTT.

This clonotype was picked up many times. This chain joins TRBV5-6 and TRBJ1-2; 9 nucleotides match TRBD1. The germline V gene has CDR1 SGHDT and CDR2 YYEEEE. Unmatched junction bases numbered 15, after V lost 2 bases and J lost 1 base. The CDR3 spans 19 residues. CDR3 in amino acids: CASSFLGQGYPNINYGYTF. CDR3 DNA sequence: TGTGCCAGCAGCTTTTTGGGACAGGGCTACCCCAACATTAACTATGGCTACACCTTC.

This clonotype showed up many times. The chain couples TRBV10-3 to TRBJ2-7, with 7 bases aligning to TRBD2. CDR3 size: 12 residues. Trimming at V came to 2 bases and at J to 6 bases, leaving 1 base not matched to a gene. The germline V gene encodes CDR1 ENHRY and CDR2 SYGVKD. The CDR3 is CAISEGTIEQYF. The CDR3 DNA reads as TGTGCCATCAGTGAGGGGACTATCGAGCAGTACTTC.

This clonotype was seen at least ten times. The rearrangement uses TRBV28 and TRBJ2-7; D might be TRBD1 (5 bases). Germline loops: CDR1 MDHEN, CDR2 SYDVKM. Trimming cost V 2 bases and J 0 bases, with 14 bases left between them. This CDR3 has 16 amino acids. CDR3 sequence (DNA): TGTGCCAGCAGTTTAGCCCTGACAGAGAGCTCCTACGAGCAGTACTTC. Translated: CASSLALTESSYEQYF.

This clonotype was picked up many times. V is TRBV7-8 and J is TRBJ2-2, with 7 bases matching TRBD1. Germline CDR1 SGHVS, CDR2 FQNEAQ. Trimming at V came to 5 bases and at J to 6 bases, leaving 9 bases not matched to a gene. The CDR3 spans 15 residues. The CDR3 DNA follows: TGTGCCAGCAGCCCCACAGGGGTCCTCGCCGGGGAGCTGTTTTTT. Encoded protein: CASSPTGVLAGELFF.

This clonotype has at least ten counts. V is TRBV28 and J is TRBJ2-2; D tentatively fits TRBD1 or TRBD2 (5 bases each). V was pared by 4 bases and J by 1 base, with 16 bases between. Germline V gene sequence: CDR1 MDHEN, CDR2 SYDVKM. The CDR3 is made up of 17 amino acids. As DNA, the CDR3 is TGTGCCAGCAGTTCCCGGGACCCCAGAAAGAACACCGGGGAGCTGTTTTTT. This encodes CASSSRDPRKNTGELFF.

This clonotype appeared many times. The J gene is TRBJ2-1, the V gene TRBV4-1, with 9 bases matching TRBD2. V was clipped by 1 base and J by 5 bases; unmatched bases: 3. CDR1 and CDR2 from the germline V gene are MGHRA and YSYEKL. CDR3 length: 15 residues. The CDR3 here is CASSQVAGANNEQFF. DNA of the CDR3: TGCGCCAGCAGCCAAGTAGCGGGGGCCAACAATGAGCAGTTCTTC.

This clonotype was observed many times. The rearrangement joins TRBV6-1 to TRBJ2-2; D gene ambiguous. Germline CDR1 and CDR2: MNHNS and SASEGT. V lost 3 bases to trimming and J lost 2 bases, with 16 bases between them. The CDR3 runs 17 residues. The CDR3 is CASSDPRLGLNTGELFF. DNA for the CDR3: TGTGCCAGCAGTGACCCGCGCCTGGGTCTCAACACCGGGGAGCTGTTTTTT.